The 32 T cell receptor beta chains below all came from one sample that was sequenced in a study of Tregs in tolerant kidney transplant recipients. Here immunoSEQ multiplex PCR was the method, and the copy in TCRdb shows in-frame clones only, minus some. The sample has more than 90,000 clones, 92% seen once. Input material: CD4+ T cells from blood. These receptor sequences come from a human donor in good health.

V gene TRBV9 combines with J gene TRBJ2-1; possibly TRBD1 for D (5 bases). Trimming pared 4 bases from V and 9 bases from J, leaving 17 bases between. Germline V gives CDR1 SGDLS, CDR2 YYNGEE. This CDR3 comprises 14 residues. CDR3 nucleotide sequence: TGTGCCAGCAGCCCCCTTTGGGGCCACGGTGAGCAGTTCTTC. Protein: CASSPLWGHGEQFF.

The chain employs TRBV6-5 and TRBJ1-1; weak D call: TRBD1 (6 bases). From germline, CDR1 is MNHEY and CDR2 SVGAGI. V was clipped by 10 bases and J by 0 bases, with 12 bases between them. The CDR3 contains 13 residues. Here the CDR3 DNA reads TGTGCCATCTATGACAGGTTGAACACTGAAGCTTTCTTT. This encodes CAIYDRLNTEAFF.

The chain recombines TRBV4-1 with TRBJ2-1; 9 positions agree with TRBD2. Germline V gene lookup returns CDR1 MGHRA and CDR2 YSYEKL. V was clipped by 4 bases and J by 4 bases; unmatched bases: 8. This CDR3 region has 16 residues. The CDR3 DNA reads as TGCGCCAGCAGCCGCAGCTCTAGCGGGGTATACAATGAGCAGTTCTTC. Translation: CASSRSSSGVYNEQFF.

J is TRBJ2-1 and V is TRBV27; 9 positions match TRBD2. The CDR3 loop spans 17 amino acids. With V trimmed by 5 bases and J by 4 bases, 12 bases remained unmatched. Germline values: CDR1 MNHEY, CDR2 SMNVEV (reference sequence). In nucleotides, the CDR3 is TGTGCCAGCAGTCACATCCGGACTAGCGCAACTTACAATGAGCAGTTCTTC. This sequence encodes CASSHIRTSATYNEQFF.

The chain joins TRBV18 to TRBJ1-1, with a possible D match to TRBD1 (6 bases). V lost 3 bases and J 0 bases, leaving 20 bases between the germline ends. Looked up from germline, CDR1 is KGHSH and CDR2 is LQKENI. The CDR3 is 18 residues long. CDR3 DNA sequence: TGTGCCAGCTCACCCTCCGGGGCAGGGGCGGCGATGAACACTGAAGCTTTCTTT. It translates to CASSPSGAGAAMNTEAFF.

The chain has TRBV5-4 and TRBJ2-3, with D perhaps TRBD1 or TRBD2 (5 bases each). The germline CDR1 and CDR2 sequences are SGHNT and YYREEE (reference sequence). CDR3 length: 13 amino acids. V shed 10 bases and J shed 1 base, with 13 bases lying between them. CDR3 sequence (DNA): TGTGCCCCGGGGCCCCCTGGCACAGATACGCAGTATTTT. This translates into CAPGPPGTDTQYF.

This chain uses TRBV2 with TRBJ2-5; D may be TRBD2 (6 bases). The CDR3 has 13 residues. Germline assignment: CDR1 SNHLY and CDR2 FYNNEI. Trimming left V 6 bases short and J 4 bases short, with 12 bases between. CDR3 sequence (DNA): TGTGCCAGCAGGACTAGAGGCCCAGAGACCCAGTACTTC. Translated, it gives CASRTRGPETQYF.

The chain has TRBV5-4 and TRBJ2-5; weak D call: TRBD2 (6 bases). Trimming took off 3 bases at V and 1 base at J, with 10 bases between the two ends. Germline V lookup: CDR1 SGHNT, CDR2 YYREEE (reference sequence). CDR3 length: 14 residues. CDR3 sequence reads: CASSSRRAQETQYF. The CDR3 DNA reads TGTGCCAGCAGCTCCCGGAGGGCCCAAGAGACCCAGTACTTC.

J is TRBJ1-1 and V is TRBV30; a possible D gene is TRBD1 (6 bases). The V end lost 2 bases, the J end lost 2 bases, and 18 bases lay between the germline ends. The germline V gene has CDR1 GTSNPN and CDR2 SVGIG (reference sequence). The CDR3 has 16 residues. For the CDR3, the DNA is TGTGCCTGGAGTCCATCAGGGGAGGGTCGAAACACTGAAGCTTTCTTT. Protein product: CAWSPSGEGRNTEAFF.

This chain links TRBV2 with TRBJ2-2; D possibly matches TRBD1 or TRBD2 (5 bases each). V lost 4 bases and J 4 bases, leaving 10 bases between the germline ends. Germline V gives CDR1 SNHLY, CDR2 FYNNEI. This CDR3 contains 14 residues. This CDR3 reads CASSAGATTGELFF. CDR3 coding DNA: TGTGCCAGCAGTGCCGGGGCTACCACCGGGGAGCTGTTTTTT.

The chain joins TRBV5-6 to TRBJ2-5; perhaps TRBD2 as D (5 bases). V was trimmed by 4 bases and J by 1 base, leaving 11 bases between them. Looked up from germline, CDR1 is SGHDT and CDR2 is YYEEEE. This CDR3 is 14 amino acids long. CDR3 residues: CASSETGIQETQYF. The CDR3, as DNA: TGTGCCAGCAGCGAAACCGGGATCCAAGAGACCCAGTACTTC.

The rearrangement joins TRBV11-3 to TRBJ2-7; 9 bases map to TRBD2. The CDR3 runs 15 residues. V shed 5 bases, J shed 3 bases, and the junction held 8 bases outside the gene matches. Germline CDR1 reads SGHNT; CDR2 reads YENEEA. Written as DNA, the CDR3 is TGTGCCAGCAGCATTGGGACTAGCCCTTACTACGAGCAGTACTTC. Its protein is CASSIGTSPYYEQYF. Complete variable domain (other parts from reference TRBV11-3 and TRBJ2-7): EAGVVQSPRYKIIEKKQPVAFWCNPISGHNTLYWYLQNLGQGPELLIRYENEEAVDDSQLPKDRFSAERLKGVDSTLKIQPAELGDSAVYLCASSIGTSPYYEQYFGPGTRLTVT.

J is TRBJ2-5 and V is TRBV30; 7 bases match TRBD1. With 3 bases clipped from V and 5 bases from J, the junction kept 6 bases outside the gene matches. This CDR3 spans 13 amino acids. Germline values: CDR1 GTSNPN, CDR2 SVGIG (reference sequence). The CDR3 reads CAWRKGALETQYF. CDR3 coding DNA: TGTGCCTGGAGGAAGGGGGCCTTGGAGACCCAGTACTTC.

The chain carries TRBV15 and TRBJ2-5; tentatively, D is TRBD2 (5 bases). The CDR3 has 16 amino acids. The germline gives CDR1 LNHNV, CDR2 YYDKDF (reference sequence). V shed 1 base and J shed 1 base, with 13 bases lying between them. CDR3 nucleotides: TGTGCCACCAGCAGAGTGGTCGCCCGGGGCCAAGAGACCCAGTACTTC. It translates to CATSRVVARGQETQYF.

The chain recombines TRBV14 with TRBJ2-6; 9 bases agree with TRBD1. Per germline, CDR1 SGHDN and CDR2 FVKESK. The CDR3 length is 19 residues. J lost 3 bases, V lost 3 bases, and 12 bases had no gene match. The chain's CDR3 is CASSHTSGTGRFGANVLTF. The CDR3 DNA reads as TGTGCCAGCAGCCATACTTCCGGGACAGGGAGGTTTGGGGCCAACGTCCTGACTTTC. The complete variable domain, with remaining parts taken from reference TRBV14 and TRBJ2-6, reads EAGVTQFPSHSVIEKGQTVTLRCDPISGHDNLYWYRRVMGKEIKFLLHFVKESKQDESGMPNNRFLAERTGGTYSTLKVQPAELEDSGVYFCASSHTSGTGRFGANVLTFGAGSRLTVL.

This chain uses TRBV13 with TRBJ2-3, with 8 bases that match TRBD1. The germline V gene has CDR1 PRHDT and CDR2 FYEKMQ (reference sequence). The V and J ends lost 4 bases and 2 bases, in that order; junction bases with no gene match: 5. CDR3 length: 15 amino acids. The CDR3 loop is CASSSDRASTDTQYF. The DNA of the CDR3 is TGTGCCAGCAGCTCGGACAGGGCTTCCACAGATACGCAGTATTTT.

V and J are TRBV6-1 and TRBJ2-5, with TRBD1 matching 8 bases. The end of the DNA aligns better with TRBJ2-7, so the J call may be wrong. CDR1 is MNHNS and CDR2 is SASEGT in the germline V gene. This CDR3 region has 15 residues. CDR3 protein: CASTKDRGETYEQYF. Written as DNA, the CDR3 is TGTGCCAGCACCAAAGACAGGGGCGAAACCTACGAGCAGTACTTC.

This clone was recorded only once. The chain combines TRBV5-4 with TRBJ1-1, with a possible D match to TRBD1 (5 bases). The CDR3 has 14 amino acids. The V gene's germline CDR1 is SGHNT and CDR2 YYREEE (reference sequence). Trimming removed 5 bases at V and 6 bases at J, with 17 bases between. DNA for the CDR3: TGTGCCAGCAGGCGTGGTGCGGGGGGGGCTGAAGCTTTCTTT. Translating it yields CASRRGAGGAEAFF. Full variable domain (missing parts from reference TRBV5-4 and TRBJ1-1): ETGVTQSPTHLIKTRGQQVTLRCSSQSGHNTVSWYQQALGQGPQFIFQYYREEENGRGNFPPRFSGLQFPNYSSELNVNALELDDSALYLCASRRGAGGAEAFFGQGTRLTVV.

The chain is built from TRBV6-6 and TRBJ1-4; D call uncertain. The CDR3 contains 13 residues. Trimming removed 6 bases at V and 7 bases at J, with 12 bases between. Germline V lookup: CDR1 MNHNY, CDR2 SVGAGI (reference sequence). Here the CDR3 DNA reads TGTGCCAGCAGAGCGCAACAAGGTGAAAAACTGTTTTTT. Its translation is CASRAQQGEKLFF.

To note about this clone: The same CDR3 is also encoded by other DNA sequences in this sample. This sequence joins TRBV6-1 and TRBJ1-5; weak D call: TRBD1 (5 bases). This CDR3 spans 15 amino acids. V lost 2 bases and J 2 bases, leaving 10 bases between the germline ends. Germline V lookup: CDR1 MNHNS, CDR2 SASEGT. The CDR3 is CASSEQGSGNQPQHF. CDR3 bases: TGTGCCAGCAGTGAACAGGGTTCCGGCAATCAGCCCCAGCATTTT.

The chain carries TRBV9 and TRBJ1-1; D perhaps matches TRBD1 (5 bases). Germline CDR1 is SGDLS and CDR2 is YYNGEE. Trimming stripped 3 bases from V and 4 bases from J, with 16 bases between. This CDR3 region has 15 residues. The CDR3 protein is CASSDGSFGGTEAFF. The CDR3 nucleotides read TGTGCCAGCAGCGACGGGTCCTTCGGGGGCACTGAAGCTTTCTTT.

To note about this clone: Other DNA sequences in this sample translate to the same CDR3. The chain combines TRBV6-5 with TRBJ1-5, with 9 bases matching TRBD1. Germline CDR1 is MNHEY and CDR2 is SVGAGI. The J segment lost 0 bases and the V segment lost 5 bases, leaving 2 bases of the junction unmatched. The CDR3 runs 15 residues. The CDR3 coding sequence is TGTGCCAGCAGTCGGACAGGGGTTAGCAATCAGCCCCAGCATTTT. Encoded protein: CASSRTGVSNQPQHF.

The table lists this clone with a count of one. The chain recombines TRBV5-1 with TRBJ2-7; 7 nucleotides align to TRBD2. The CDR3 is made up of 14 amino acids. V lost 6 bases to trimming and J lost 4 bases; unmatched junction nucleotides: 10. Germline V lookup: CDR1 SGHRS, CDR2 YFSETQ. In nucleotides, the CDR3 is TGCGCCAGCACCCTCTCGCCGGGGGGATACGAGCAGTACTTC. Protein product: CASTLSPGGYEQYF.

Here the CDR3 reads CASSLRQGVTEQYF. CDR3 DNA: TGTGCCAGCAGCCTCCGACAGGGGGTAACCGAGCAGTACTTC. V gene TRBV11-2 combines with J gene TRBJ2-7; 9 bases map to TRBD1. V gave up 5 bases and J gave up 6 bases; unmatched junction bases: 8. The CDR3 covers 14 residues. Germline assignment: CDR1 SGHAT and CDR2 FQNNGV.

This rearrangement joins TRBV6-6 to TRBJ2-1; D perhaps matches TRBD2 (5 bases). Between the trimmed V and J ends, which lost 2 bases and 2 bases, there was a span of 10 bases. CDR1 and CDR2 (germline): MNHNY, SVGAGI (reference sequence). The CDR3 length is 15 residues. DNA of the CDR3: TGTGCCAGCAGTTACGAGAGGGCCGCCTACAATGAGCAGTTCTTC. Residues: CASSYERAAYNEQFF.

The rearrangement uses TRBV2 and TRBJ1-4; D gene uncertain. The V gene's germline CDR1 is SNHLY and CDR2 FYNNEI. The CDR3 is made up of 12 amino acids. Trimming took off 5 bases at V and 7 bases at J, with 8 bases between the two ends. This chain's CDR3 is CASSRETEKLFF. DNA of the CDR3: TGTGCCAGCAGTAGGGAGACTGAAAAACTGTTTTTT. Drawing the rest from reference TRBV2 and TRBJ1-4, the complete variable domain is EPEVTQTPSHQVTQMGQEVILRCVPISNHLYFYWYRQILGQKVEFLVSFYNNEISEKSEIFDDQFSVERPDGSNFTLKIRSTKLEDSAMYFCASSRETEKLFFGSGTQLSVL.

V is TRBV5-1 and J is TRBJ2-7; 7 bases line up with TRBD1. Per the germline V gene, CDR1 is SGHRS and CDR2 is YFSETQ. This CDR3 is built from 13 residues. V shed 4 bases and J 3 bases; nucleotides not matched to a gene: 4. CDR3 sequence (DNA): TGCGCCAGCAGCCCAAGGGACAGCTACGAGCAGTACTTC. This translates into CASSPRDSYEQYF.

The V gene is TRBV15, the J gene TRBJ2-1; D unresolved. Germline V gene lookup returns CDR1 LNHNV and CDR2 YYDKDF (reference sequence). CDR3 length equals 13 residues. The ends were cut back, 1 base at V and 2 bases at J, with 3 bases in the middle. CDR3 sequence reads: CATSRGPYNEQFF. In DNA, the CDR3 is TGTGCCACCAGCAGAGGTCCCTACAATGAGCAGTTCTTC.

The chain is built from TRBV7-8 and TRBJ1-2, with 7 bases fitting TRBD1. This CDR3 region has 16 residues. Germline CDR1 is SGHVS and CDR2 is FQNEAQ. V shed 0 bases and J 4 bases; nucleotides not matched to a gene: 8. The CDR3 region has the DNA TGTGCCAGCAGCTTAGCGGGGACAGCCCTGAGCTATGGCTACACCTTC. Residues: CASSLAGTALSYGYTF.

The chain carries TRBV6-5 and TRBJ1-1; D is possibly TRBD1 (5 bases). Germline loops: CDR1 MNHEY, CDR2 SVGAGI. Between the trimmed V and J ends, which lost 6 bases and 1 base, there was a span of 12 bases. The CDR3 is made up of 14 amino acids. This CDR3 reads CASRRGVANTEAFF. The CDR3 nucleotides read TGTGCCAGCAGAAGGGGAGTAGCGAACACTGAAGCTTTCTTT.

The rearrangement links TRBV12-5 to TRBJ2-7, with D possibly matching TRBD1 (5 bases). Per the germline V gene, CDR1 is LGHNT and CDR2 is FRNRAP. The CDR3 contains 12 residues. Trimming took 10 bases from V and 2 from J, leaving 12 bases between them. The CDR3 here is CATSTETYEQYF. Written as DNA, the CDR3 is TGTGCTACTTCGACAGAGACCTACGAGCAGTACTTC.

This chain uses TRBV30 with TRBJ2-5; TRBD2 matches at 15 bases. Losses at the gene ends were 2 bases for V and 5 bases for J; bases not matched to a gene: 6. This CDR3 has 16 amino acids. CDR1 and CDR2 from the germline V gene are GTSNPN and SVGIG (reference sequence). The CDR3 bases are TGTGCCTGGAGTTCCGGACTAGCGGGGGGGTCGGAGACCCAGTACTTC. This gives the protein CAWSSGLAGGSETQYF.